This T cell receptor (beta chain) was documented in a study of blood T cell repertoires in COVID-19. The length of the CDR3 is 14 residues. Trimming stripped 0 bases from V and 6 bases from J, with 11 bases between. Looked up from germline, CDR1 is GTSNPN and CDR2 is SVGIG (reference sequence). This clone has a handful of counts. Authors' processing steps: Scientists estimated how many nucleated cells there were by amplifying reference gene primers. Profiling relied on immunoSEQ multiplex PCR, and the TCRdb table lists in-frame clones only, not all of them. V, J and clone size are taken as reported in that table, and D and trimming were inferred from the DNA itself. This table holds a few hundred thousand clones, around 86% found once.

The source is a woman in her thirties with active or convalescent COVID-19. Sequenced sample: peripheral blood. V and J are TRBV30 and TRBJ2-2; tentatively, D is TRBD2 (6 bases). Here the CDR3 reads CAWSVGREAGELFF. The DNA of the CDR3 is TGTGCCTGGAGTGTGGGCAGGGAGGCCGGGGAGCTGTTTTTT.